The 28 T cell receptor beta chains presented below share a single source sample, sequenced in a study of molecular identifiers for immune sequencing clone quantification. TCRdb recomputed calls from the PCR reads with MiXCR, one row per CDR3 protein. The data show a few hundred thousand distinct CDR3 sequences, over 20% seen once. The source material was naive CD8+ T cells from blood, with Jurkat cell RNA spiked in. Documented subset: FACS-sorted CD8+CD4-CCR7+CD45RA+ naive T cells. All receptors come from a human donor in good health. Some libraries in this study had Jurkat cell RNA spiked in.

Remarks on this clonotype: Being one base from a much bigger clone, this may be a read error. The CDR3 protein is CASTPAGGHYEQYF. Written as DNA, the CDR3 is TGTGCCAGTACTCCGGCGGGAGGGCACTACGAGCAGTACTTC. V is TRBV19 and J is TRBJ2-7, with TRBD2 identical over 9 bases. V gave up 7 bases and J gave up 3 bases; unmatched junction bases: 7. The germline gives CDR1 LNHDA, CDR2 SQIVND (reference sequence). The CDR3 contains 14 residues.

A remark on this clonotype: A much larger clone lies a single base off, so this may be a read error. This sequence joins TRBV7-6 and TRBJ2-3, with 7 nucleotides matching TRBD2. CDR1 SGHVS and CDR2 FNYEAQ come from the germline V gene. With 1 base clipped from V and 0 bases from J, the junction kept 4 bases outside the gene matches. CDR3 length equals 16 residues. The CDR3 DNA is TGTGCCAGCAGCTTAGTACTAGCGTGGAGCACAGATACGCAGTATTTT. It specifies CASSLVLAWSTDTQYF.

This clonotype was seen repeatedly, ten times or more. Written as DNA, the CDR3 is TGCAGCGCTGTCGTTGGAGGAGTGGACTATGGCTACACCTTC. This sequence encodes CSAVVGGVDYGYTF. The chain combines TRBV29-1 with TRBJ1-2, with D uncertain. V gave up 7 bases and J gave up 3 bases, with 18 bases separating them. Germline CDR1 and CDR2: SQVTM and ANQGSEA. This CDR3 is built from 14 residues.

This clonotype was detected ten times or more. The rearrangement uses TRBV27 and TRBJ2-7; D possibly matches TRBD1 or TRBD2 (5 bases each). From germline, CDR1 is MNHEY and CDR2 SMNVEV (reference sequence). This CDR3 comprises 15 residues. The V and J ends lost 0 bases and 2 bases respectively, with 11 bases between them. The CDR3 loop is CASSLSGVVAYEQYF. DNA of the CDR3: TGTGCCAGCAGTTTATCGGGGGTTGTCGCCTACGAGCAGTACTTC.

This clonotype occurred a few times. This chain uses TRBV10-3 with TRBJ2-5; 10 nucleotides agree with TRBD2. Per the germline V gene, CDR1 is ENHRY and CDR2 is SYGVKD. V dropped 0 bases and J dropped 1; count of bases not matched to a gene: 5. The CDR3 extends over 17 amino acids. The CDR3 sequence: CAISESLAGGSQETQYF. CDR3 bases: TGTGCCATCAGTGAGTCGTTAGCGGGGGGATCCCAAGAGACCCAGTACTTC.

Turning to this clonotype: One junction end disagrees with the germline gene, perhaps due to a read error. V and J are TRBV4-3 and TRBJ2-3; the D is unclear. Germline CDR1 and CDR2: LGHNA and YSLEER. The CDR3 spans 15 residues. In DNA, the CDR3 is TGCGTCAGCAGCCAAGATTCCGAGCCCACAGATACGCAGTATTTT. This sequence encodes CVSSQDSEPTDTQYF.

The table lists this clonotype with a few counts. V usage is TRBV29-1 and J usage is TRBJ1-3, with 8 bases that match TRBD1. The germline CDR1 and CDR2 sequences are SQVTM and ANQGSEA. This CDR3 region has 15 residues. The V gene end was trimmed by 4 bases and the J gene end by 4 bases; junction bases not matched to a gene: 9. Here the CDR3 DNA reads TGCAGCGTTGTTCATCCGGGACAGGAGGGAAACACCATATATTTT. It yields the protein CSVVHPGQEGNTIYF.

This clonotype occurred once. The junction departs from the called germline gene at one end, perhaps through a read error. The J gene is TRBJ2-7, the V gene TRBV7-2, with D perhaps TRBD2 (5 bases). The CDR3 runs to 15 residues. CDR1 and CDR2 from the germline V gene are SGHTA and FQGNSA. CDR3 nucleotides: TGTGCCAGCGGCCCCCCGGCGGGCGGCTCCTCCGCGCCGTCCTTC. Translation: CASGPPAGGSSAPSF.

The chain recombines TRBV20-1 with TRBJ2-5; 11 nucleotides align to TRBD2. This CDR3 comprises 17 residues. With 1 base clipped from V and 1 base from J, the junction kept 8 bases outside the gene matches. Germline CDR1 and CDR2: DFQATT and SNEGSKA (reference sequence). The CDR3 DNA is TGCAGTGCTAGAGTTTTTGTAGCGGGGGGGCTCCAAGAGACCCAGTACTTC. It encodes CSARVFVAGGLQETQYF.

About this clonotype itself: Relative to the germline gene, one junction end is altered; a read error may explain this. V gene TRBV14 combines with J gene TRBJ2-1, with D perhaps TRBD1 or TRBD2 (6 bases each). The CDR3 length is 13 residues. The germline V gene has CDR1 SGHDN and CDR2 FVKESK. The CDR3 here is CASSRRGDKEQFF. The DNA of the CDR3 is TGTGCCAGCAGTAGAAGGGGGGACAAAGAGCAGTTCTTC. Combining the CDR3 with reference TRBV14 and TRBJ2-1 gives the whole variable domain EAGVTQFPSHSVIEKGQTVTLRCDPISGHDNLYWYRRVMGKEIKFLLHFVKESKQDESGMPNNRFLAERTGGTYSTLKVQPAELEDSGVYFCASSRRGDKEQFFGPGTRLTVL.

This clonotype was observed a few times. The rearrangement uses TRBV7-9 and TRBJ2-7, with D maybe TRBD1 (6 bases). This CDR3 contains 13 residues. Germline values: CDR1 SEHNR, CDR2 FQNEAQ (reference sequence). Trimming cost V 1 base and J 6 bases, with 10 bases left between them. Here the CDR3 reads CASSLGQGPEQYF. The CDR3 bases are TGTGCCAGCAGCTTAGGGCAGGGGCCCGAGCAGTACTTC.

This clonotype was counted a few times. The chain has TRBV4-1 and TRBJ2-3; D possibly corresponds to TRBD2 (6 bases). With 3 bases removed from V and 0 bases from J, the gap between germline ends came to 10 bases. This CDR3 has 15 amino acids. CDR1 is MGHRA and CDR2 is YSYEKL in the germline V gene. CDR3 in amino acids: CASSQDYPSTDTQYF. DNA for the CDR3: TGCGCCAGCAGCCAGGACTACCCAAGCACAGATACGCAGTATTTT.

The rearrangement uses TRBV7-9 and TRBJ2-5; no firm D call. Germline CDR1 is SEHNR and CDR2 is FQNEAQ (reference sequence). The CDR3 totals 13 residues. The V gene lost 3 bases and the J gene lost 4 bases, with 9 bases spanning the gap. CDR3 coding DNA: TGTGCCAGCAGCTTCGGCTACCCAGAGACCCAGTACTTC. This codes for CASSFGYPETQYF.

This clonotype appeared a few times. This chain links TRBV6-2 or TRBV6-3 with TRBJ2-5, with D perhaps TRBD1 or TRBD2 (5 bases each). The V gene's germline CDR1 is MNHEY and CDR2 SVGEGT. This CDR3 has 18 residues. V lost 0 bases and J 2 bases, leaving 19 bases between the germline ends. The CDR3 spells CASSYSEIGDGRQETQYF. The CDR3 nucleotides read TGTGCCAGCAGTTACTCGGAAATCGGGGACGGTCGACAAGAGACCCAGTACTTC.

This clonotype has at least ten counts. This rearrangement joins TRBV28 to TRBJ1-4; 8 nucleotides match TRBD1. This CDR3 region has 15 residues. From germline, CDR1 is MDHEN and CDR2 SYDVKM. Trimming cost V 0 bases and J 7 bases; bases outside gene matches: 4. The CDR3 DNA sequence: TGTGCCAGCAGTTTATGGGACAGGGCAGGTGAAAAACTGTTTTTT. Translating it yields CASSLWDRAGEKLFF.

This clonotype was recorded many times. The rearrangement joins TRBV6-5 to TRBJ2-1; 11 bases are a match to TRBD2. This CDR3 comprises 17 residues. Trimming removed 4 bases from V and 7 bases from J; junction bases left unmatched: 12. Germline values: CDR1 MNHEY, CDR2 SVGAGI. The CDR3 loop is CASSSYISGRAGNEQFF. The CDR3 DNA sequence: TGTGCCAGCAGTTCATACATTAGCGGGAGGGCCGGAAATGAGCAGTTCTTC.

This clonotype was seen at least ten times. The chain combines TRBV19 with TRBJ1-5; a weak D match, TRBD1 (5 bases). This CDR3 spans 14 amino acids. Germline lookup yields CDR1 LNHDA and CDR2 SQIVND (reference sequence). The V gene lost 7 bases and the J gene lost 8 bases, with 18 bases spanning the gap. CDR3 protein: CASNPGTPFEPQHF. In nucleotides, the CDR3 is TGTGCCAGTAATCCCGGGACGCCGTTCGAGCCCCAGCATTTT.

V gene TRBV20-1 combines with J gene TRBJ2-3; 10 nucleotides agree with TRBD2. CDR3 length equals 15 residues. Germline V CDR1 and CDR2: DFQATT, SNEGSKA (reference sequence). With 4 bases clipped from V and 5 bases from J, the junction kept 9 bases outside the gene matches. The DNA for the CDR3 is TGCAGTGCTATCGAGCGGGAGGGCCTGGTAGATACGCAGTATTTT. Protein: CSAIEREGLVDTQYF.

A remark on this clonotype: A clone one base away is much larger, so this may be a read error. The DNA for the CDR3 is TGTGCCAGCACTTTAGCACTACCGAACACCGGGGAGCTGGTTTTT. Its protein is CASTLALPNTGELVF. The chain recombines TRBV6-5 with TRBJ2-2; maybe TRBD2 (5 bases). This CDR3 contains 15 residues. CDR1 and CDR2 (germline): MNHEY, SVGAGI.

This clonotype has only one observation. The junction and the germline gene differ at one end; a read error may be behind it. The V gene is TRBV20-1, the J gene TRBJ2-7; no firm D call. Germline CDR1 and CDR2: DFQATT and SNEGSKA (reference sequence). The CDR3 has 16 residues. The DNA for the CDR3 is TGCCGTGCTAGAGTTGGCCCAGGCAGAAGCTCCTACGAGCAGTACTTC. Translating gives CRARVGPGRSSYEQYF.

This clonotype occurred many times. This chain links TRBV7-8 with TRBJ2-5; 7 positions agree with TRBD2. Germline CDR1 and CDR2: SGHVS and FQNEAQ. The CDR3 is made up of 18 amino acids. V trimming: 0 bases; J trimming: 1 base; junction bases outside the gene matches: 11. The CDR3, as DNA: TGTGCCAGCAGCTTAGCAGGCGGGCTAGCGGTGATCCAAGAGACCCAGTACTTC. Protein: CASSLAGGLAVIQETQYF.

On this clonotype: The junction and the germline gene differ at one end; a read error may be behind it. This sequence joins TRBV7-8 and TRBJ2-5; tentatively, D is TRBD2 (6 bases). The CDR3 runs to 17 residues. Germline V gene sequence: CDR1 SGHVS, CDR2 FQNEAQ. The CDR3 reads CASSPIGWGGVQETRYF. DNA for the CDR3: TGTGCCAGCAGCCCCATCGGGTGGGGCGGGGTCCAAGAGACCCGGTACTTC.

The chain recombines TRBV27 with TRBJ2-7; TRBD2 agrees at 11 bases. CDR3 size: 15 residues. In germline, CDR1 is MNHEY, CDR2 SMNVEV (reference sequence). The V gene end was trimmed by 5 bases and the J gene end by 0 bases; junction bases not matched to a gene: 3. CDR3 bases: TGTGCCAGCAGTAGGACTAGCGGGCACTCCTACGAGCAGTACTTC. Its translation: CASSRTSGHSYEQYF.

This sequence joins TRBV15 and TRBJ2-3; D gene uncertain. CDR1 LNHNV and CDR2 YYDKDF come from the germline V gene (reference sequence). Trimming shortened V by 9 bases and J by 7 bases, and 20 bases separated the two germline ends. The CDR3 is 14 residues long. The CDR3 region is CATTTSLHPNTQYF. As DNA, the CDR3 is TGTGCCACAACGACTTCATTACATCCGAATACGCAGTATTTT.

There are many counts of this clonotype. The chain has TRBV29-1 and TRBJ2-3; 8 bases line up with TRBD2. This CDR3 comprises 16 residues. V was clipped by 8 bases and J by 2 bases; unmatched bases: 15. Per germline, CDR1 SQVTM and CDR2 ANQGSEA. The CDR3 sequence: CSYAGRREVVTDTQYF. The CDR3 coding sequence is TGCAGCTATGCGGGGAGGCGGGAGGTCGTCACAGATACGCAGTATTTT.

V gene TRBV11-2 combines with J gene TRBJ1-4; no firm D call. CDR1 and CDR2 (germline): SGHAT, FQNNGV. Trimming stripped 3 bases from V and 7 bases from J, with 12 bases between. The CDR3 is made up of 14 amino acids. CDR3 bases: TGTGCCAGCAGCTTTGGGCCGACGTGTGAAAAACTGTTTTTT. Amino acid sequence: CASSFGPTCEKLFF. Together with reference TRBV11-2 and TRBJ1-4, the CDR3 gives the full variable domain: EAGVAQSPRYKIIEKRQSVAFWCNPISGHATLYWYQQILGQGPKLLIQFQNNGVVDDSQLPKDRFSAERLKGVDSTLKIQPAKLEDSAVYLCASSFGPTCEKLFFGSGTQLSVL.

This clonotype was detected a few times. The J gene is TRBJ1-4, the V gene TRBV7-6; D perhaps matches TRBD1 (5 bases). The CDR3 is made up of 16 amino acids. Germline CDR1 is SGHVS and CDR2 is FNYEAQ. Trimming left V 0 bases short and J 2 bases short, with 10 bases between. CDR3 sequence: CASSLALAGTNEKLFF. The DNA for the CDR3 is TGTGCCAGCAGCTTAGCGTTGGCAGGGACTAATGAAAAACTGTTTTTT.

Of note for this clonotype: A much larger clone differs from this one at a single base, so this may be a read error. This chain uses TRBV29-1 with TRBJ2-7; D is possibly TRBD2 (5 bases). Germline assignment: CDR1 SQVTM and CDR2 ANQGSEA. The CDR3 is 12 amino acids. The CDR3, as DNA: TGCGGCGTCCATACCGGGGCCTACGAGCAGTACTTC. Translated: CGVHTGAYEQYF.